One sample yielded the 10 T cell receptor beta chains listed below, sequenced in a study of shared clonotypes between healthy human individuals. It was CD45RO-negative cells, positively selected for CCR7, that made up naive CD8 cells, with terminally differentiated effector memory CD45RA+ cells excluded. The assay was immunoSEQ multiplex PCR, and TCRdb's table has in-frame clones only and misses some. The sample holds approximately 2,000,000 clones, around 93% seen once. The sample comprised naive CD8+ T cells from PBMCs. The receptors stem from a man aged 18-30 years in good health. Some clones in this sample may be carry-over from other donors' samples.

This clone appeared a single time. The chain has TRBV19 and TRBJ1-1; 7 bases fit TRBD1. The CDR3 length is 15 residues. The junction had 9 bases not matched to a gene; V was cut back by 3 bases and J by 5 bases. The germline V gene has CDR1 LNHDA and CDR2 SQIVND (reference sequence). The CDR3 sequence: CASSIRQGEGTEAFF. The CDR3, as DNA: TGTGCCAGTAGTATTCGCCAGGGGGAAGGTACTGAAGCTTTCTTT.

V and J are TRBV7-2 and TRBJ2-1; 13 bases match TRBD2. V was pared by 5 bases and J by 6 bases, with 7 bases of the junction left unmatched. The CDR3 covers 16 residues. The germline CDR1 and CDR2 sequences are SGHTA and FQGNSA. CDR3 sequence reads: CASSIWGLAGSNEQFF. CDR3 DNA sequence: TGTGCCAGCAGCATATGGGGACTAGCGGGAAGCAATGAGCAGTTCTTC.

The chain recombines TRBV7-9 with TRBJ1-4; tentative D call: TRBD1 (5 bases). Looked up from germline, CDR1 is SEHNR and CDR2 is FQNEAQ (reference sequence). CDR3 size: 14 residues. The V and J ends lost 5 bases and 4 bases respectively, with 11 bases between them. This chain's CDR3 is CASSGQGVNEKLFF. The CDR3 coding sequence is TGTGCCAGCAGCGGCCAGGGTGTTAATGAAAAACTGTTTTTT. Based on the CDR3 plus reference TRBV7-9 and TRBJ1-4, the full variable domain is DTGVSQNPRHKITKRGQNVTFRCDPISEHNRLYWYRQTLGQGPEFLTYFQNEAQLEKSRLLSDRFSAERPKGSFSTLEIQRTEQGDSAMYLCASSGQGVNEKLFFGSGTQLSVL.

The chain combines TRBV7-9 with TRBJ2-2; maybe TRBD2 (6 bases). Germline V gene sequence: CDR1 SEHNR, CDR2 FQNEAQ (reference sequence). The CDR3 contains 16 residues. The germline V and J ends were trimmed by 4 bases and 4 bases, with 16 bases remaining between them. The DNA of the CDR3 is TGTGCCAGCAGCTCAACCGGGACGGGGGTCACCGGGGAGCTGTTTTTT. Amino acids: CASSSTGTGVTGELFF.

V usage is TRBV10-1 and J usage is TRBJ2-7; 11 nucleotides match TRBD2. V shed 0 bases and J 3 bases; nucleotides not matched to a gene: 4. The germline V gene has CDR1 WNHNN and CDR2 SYGVQD (reference sequence). The length of the CDR3 is 16 residues. The DNA for the CDR3 is TGCGCCAGCAGTGAGTCGACGCTAGCGGGAGGCTACGAGCAGTACTTC. It is translated as CASSESTLAGGYEQYF.

This clone appeared once. This chain links TRBV27 with TRBJ2-7; D is tentatively TRBD1 or TRBD2 (7 bases each). Trimming removed 0 bases from V and 7 bases from J, with 16 bases in between. CDR1 and CDR2 from the germline V gene are MNHEY and SMNVEV (reference sequence). The CDR3 sequence is 15 residues long. The CDR3 reads CASSLSWEGAREQYF. For the CDR3, the DNA is TGTGCCAGCAGTTTATCGTGGGAGGGGGCGCGAGAGCAGTACTTC.

The rearrangement uses TRBV27 and TRBJ1-1, with a possible D match to TRBD1 (5 bases). V was shortened by 2 bases and J by 5 bases, with 9 bases between the two germline ends. From germline, CDR1 is MNHEY and CDR2 SMNVEV (reference sequence). The CDR3 covers 13 residues. CDR3 region: CASSLTGLTEAFF. CDR3 bases: TGTGCCAGCAGTTTAACAGGATTAACTGAAGCTTTCTTT.

The chain uses TRBV10-2 and TRBJ1-2; a weak D match, TRBD1 (5 bases). V was cut by 7 bases and J by 6 bases, with 12 bases left in between. The CDR3 extends over 12 amino acids. Germline V gene sequence: CDR1 WSHSY, CDR2 SAAADI. The chain's CDR3 is CASTHRGDGYTF. The CDR3 DNA follows: TGCGCCAGCACGCATAGGGGAGATGGCTACACCTTC.

The sample holds a few counts of this clone. J is TRBJ1-2 and V is TRBV2, with D possibly matching TRBD1 (6 bases). The CDR3 runs to 13 residues. V lost 7 bases to trimming and J lost 2 bases, with 11 bases between them. Looked up from germline, CDR1 is SNHLY and CDR2 is FYNNEI. This CDR3 reads CASTLTGNYGYTF. The CDR3 coding sequence is TGTGCCAGCACCCTTACAGGGAACTATGGCTACACCTTC.

The V call is TRBV7-8, the J call TRBJ2-5; D is possibly TRBD2 (7 bases). Trimming took 5 bases from V and 4 from J, leaving 14 bases between them. This CDR3 is 14 amino acids long. The germline CDR1 and CDR2 sequences are SGHVS and FQNEAQ. The CDR3 DNA follows: TGTGCCAGCAGCGCGCAGGGGAGGGCAGAGACCCAGTACTTC. Translated: CASSAQGRAETQYF.